One and the same sample provided the 3 T cell receptor beta chains below, sequenced in a study of a mutant IDH1 vaccine in newly diagnosed glioma. These receptors' antigens are unknown. Time point specified: week 35, safety follow-up. Doses of 300 ug of mutant IDH1 20-mer peptide were given with topical imiquimod. This table comes from immunoSEQ multiplex PCR, and its TCRdb copy is limited to in-frame clones, with some not included. The table has some 70,000 clones, about four fifths seen once. The source was PBMCs, collected from a glioma patient whose treatment included an IDH1 peptide vaccine. These receptors were taken from a man aged 18 to 30 with glioma.

The genes are TRBV7-2 and TRBJ2-7; D is unclear. Trimming pared 0 bases from V and 10 bases from J, leaving 19 bases between. There are 15 residues in the CDR3. Germline lookup yields CDR1 SGHTA and CDR2 FQGNSA. DNA for the CDR3: TGTGCCAGCAGCTTAGCGCGATCCGGCCTACGAGAACAGTACTTC. It encodes CASSLARSGLREQYF.

Only one count was recorded for this clone. The V gene is TRBV30, the J gene TRBJ2-1, with TRBD2 matching over 15 bases. In germline, CDR1 is GTSNPN, CDR2 SVGIG (reference sequence). The CDR3 length is 16 residues. V shed 4 bases, J shed 7 bases, and the junction held 8 bases outside the gene matches. CDR3 sequence: CAWKGGLAGGINEQFF. DNA of the CDR3: TGTGCCTGGAAGGGGGGACTAGCGGGAGGTATTAATGAGCAGTTCTTC.

The rearrangement uses TRBV19 and TRBJ2-3; 7 nucleotides line up with TRBD1. J gave up 1 base and V 3 bases, and 1 base lay outside the gene matches. There are 14 residues in the CDR3. CDR1 is LNHDA and CDR2 is SQIVND in the germline V gene (reference sequence). CDR3 sequence: CASSIGTGTDTQYF. The CDR3 DNA is TGTGCCAGTAGTATTGGGACAGGCACAGATACGCAGTATTTT.